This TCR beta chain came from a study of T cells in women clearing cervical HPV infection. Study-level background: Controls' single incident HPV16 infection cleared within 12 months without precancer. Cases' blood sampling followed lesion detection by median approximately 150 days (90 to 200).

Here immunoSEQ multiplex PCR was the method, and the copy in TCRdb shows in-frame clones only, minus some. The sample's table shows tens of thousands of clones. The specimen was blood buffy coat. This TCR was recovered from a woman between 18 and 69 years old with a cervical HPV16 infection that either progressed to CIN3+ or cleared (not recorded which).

The CDR3 protein is CASSGQGARISAPLFF. The covered CDR3 bases are TGTGCCAGCAGTGGACAGGGGGCGCGAATTAGTGCACCA. The rearrangement uses TRBV6-1 and TRBJ1-4, with TRBD1 identical over 10 bases. The read gets to within 3 residues of the CDR3 end, and the germline J gene fills in the rest. Germline values: CDR1 MNHNS, CDR2 SASEGT. This CDR3 is 16 amino acids long.